The rows below give T cell receptor beta chains drawn from one sample of a study of blood T cells in healthy people across ages. TCRdb processed the 5' RACE reads anew with MiXCR; each CDR3 protein has one entry. The sample has around 1,000,000 distinct CDR3 sequences, approximately 26% seen once; the top ten hold 0.65% to 0.75%. This sample also appeared in a second study, on T cells of mothers and their children.

The specimen was blood. These receptors came from a girl between 2 and 10 years old in good health. Each CDR3 is given with its conserved first and last residue. A D gene is named only where the DNA matches it firmly. Not all rows give a size; the values are once, few, many and, for expanded clones, a class.

TRBV6-5,.,TRBJ2-7,.,TGTGCCAGCGGCCCCGGGGACATCTCCTACGAGCAGTACTTC,CASGPGDISYEQYF
TRBV11-3,few,TRBJ2-2,.,TGTGCCAGCAGCAAAGCCGGGGAGCTGTTTTTT,CASSKAGELFF
TRBV15,.,TRBJ1-2,TRBD1,TGTGCCACCAGCAGAGATCGGGGACAGGGAAGTGGCTACACCTTC,CATSRDRGQGSGYTF
TRBV20-1,.,TRBJ2-3,TRBD2,TGCAGTGCCATATCGCCGGGACTAGTTTTCAGCACAGATACGCAGTATTTT,CSAISPGLVFSTDTQYF
TRBV29-1,many,TRBJ2-5,.,TGCAGCGTTGAAGAGACCCAGTACTTC,CSVEETQYF
TRBV12-3/TRBV12-4,few,TRBJ2-1,TRBD2,TGTGCCAGCAGTTTCTCCTCCGGGACTAGGGGCGATGAGCAGTTCTTC,CASSFSSGTRGDEQFF
TRBV12-3/TRBV12-4,few,TRBJ2-2,.,TGTGCCAGCAGTTTAAGTGCTGGCTGGGGCGGGGAGCTGTTTTTT,CASSLSAGWGGELFF
TRBV12-3/TRBV12-4,few,TRBJ1-1,TRBD1,TGTGCCAGCAGACGTAGGACAGGAGAAGCTTTCTTT,CASRRRTGEAFF
TRBV24-1,.,TRBJ2-7,TRBD2,TGTGCCACCAGTCCGGGGCGGGGAGGGTACGAGCAGTACTTC,CATSPGRGGYEQYF
TRBV12-3/TRBV12-4,.,TRBJ2-5,.,TGTGCCAGCAGTTTTAATACCGCAGTTCAAGAGACCCAGTACTTC,CASSFNTAVQETQYF
TRBV12-5,few,TRBJ2-1,.,TGTGCTAGTGGTTTGGGTGTAGTCCTCAGCGATGAGCAGTTCTTC,CASGLGVVLSDEQFF
TRBV6-1,few,TRBJ2-4,TRBD2,TGTGCCAGCAGCCCCGGCCCACTAGCGGGGGGCCTTATCCTAGCCAAAAACATTCAGTACTTC,CASSPGPLAGGLILAKNIQYF
TRBV3-1,.,TRBJ2-1,TRBD2,TGTGCCAGCAGCCAAGATTGGAGCGGGGGACTACGGTTCTTC,CASSQDWSGGLRFF
TRBV12-5,.,TRBJ2-7,TRBD1,TGTGCTAGTGGTTTCCCGACAGGGTTCGTCGAGCAGTACTTC,CASGFPTGFVEQYF
TRBV28,.,TRBJ2-5,TRBD1,TGTGCCAGCAGTTTATTGAATCCATTTACAGGGGCCCTCAAAGAGACCCAGTACTTC,CASSLLNPFTGALKETQYF
TRBV4-3,.,TRBJ2-5,.,TGCGCCAGCAGCCCACGACCGTACAGGGACGAGGAAGAGCAGTACTTC,CASSPRPYRDEEEQYF
TRBV5-5,.,TRBJ2-1,.,TGTGCCAGCAGCTTCAATTCCGGGCGCCCCTACAATGAGCAGTTCTTC,CASSFNSGRPYNEQFF
TRBV28,.,TRBJ2-1,TRBD1,TGTGCCAGCAGTGCCGTCCCTGGGGACAGTGAAAGCAATGAGCAGTTCTTC,CASSAVPGDSESNEQFF
TRBV14,.,TRBJ2-1,.,TGTGCCAGCAGCCAAGACAGTTGGAGCTCCTACAATGAGCAGTTCTTC,CASSQDSWSSYNEQFF
TRBV4-3,.,TRBJ1-2,.,TGCGCCAGCAGCCAAGAGAGAGGTCCTAACTATGGCTACACCTTC,CASSQERGPNYGYTF
TRBV6-6,.,TRBJ2-3,TRBD2,TGTGCCAGCAGCCCGCTAGCGGGGTTCACAGATACGCAGTATTTT,CASSPLAGFTDTQYF
TRBV4-1,few,TRBJ2-5,.,TGCGCCAGCAGCCGTACCCCAGGGTGGGAAGAGACCCAGTACTTC,CASSRTPGWEETQYF
TRBV20-1,few,TRBJ2-3,.,TGCAGTGCTAGAGACCATGGGACAGATACGCAGTATTTT,CSARDHGTDTQYF
TRBV29-1,.,TRBJ2-5,.,TGCAGCGTTACCAGCGGTGGATGGCAAGAGACCCAGTACTTC,CSVTSGGWQETQYF
TRBV7-9,.,TRBJ2-1,TRBD1,TGTGCCAGCAGCCTGGATGGACAGGGTCATCCTTTTGGGATGAATTACAATGAGCAGTTCTTC,CASSLDGQGHPFGMNYNEQFF
TRBV7-9,.,TRBJ2-1,TRBD2,TGTGCCAGCAGCCAATACCAGGGGACTAGCGGGAGAGGCGAGCAGTTCTTC,CASSQYQGTSGRGEQFF
TRBV7-2,few,TRBJ2-7,TRBD1,TGTGCCAGCAGCATCTACCGGGACAGCCGCTACGAGCAGTACTTC,CASSIYRDSRYEQYF
TRBV5-1,.,TRBJ1-6,.,TGCGCCAGCAGCTTGCGAGCAGGGGTCAATTCACCCCTCCACTTT,CASSLRAGVNSPLHF
TRBV20-1,.,TRBJ2-3,TRBD1,TGCAGTGCTCCGGACAGGGGGCTCGGGGATACGCAGTATTTT,CSAPDRGLGDTQYF
TRBV29-1,.,TRBJ1-4,.,TGCAGCGTGCTCGACACCGAAGGGGGAAAACTGTTTTTT,CSVLDTEGGKLFF
TRBV6-6,few,TRBJ2-1,TRBD2,TGTGCCAGCACCTACACGGGAGGGGGGCTCGGTGAGCAGTTCTTC,CASTYTGGGLGEQFF
TRBV28,few,TRBJ2-7,TRBD2,TGTGCCAGCGGGGGACTAGGGTACGAGCAGTACTTC,CASGGLGYEQYF
TRBV20-1,.,TRBJ1-1,TRBD1,TGCAGTGCTAGTTCACGGGACAGGGGAACTGAAGCTTTCTTT,CSASSRDRGTEAFF
TRBV25-1,.,TRBJ1-2,.,TGTGCCAGCAGTGAATATTCTATGGCAGGGATTAACTATGGCTACACCTTC,CASSEYSMAGINYGYTF
TRBV20-1,.,TRBJ1-4,.,TGCAGTGCTAGTCGGAGGTGGGGTGAAAAACTGTTTTTT,CSASRRWGEKLFF
TRBV11-2,.,TRBJ2-1,TRBD2,TGTGCCAGCAGCTTAGGAGTAGCGGGAGGACTAGCGGGGGCCAATGAGCAGTTCTTC,CASSLGVAGGLAGANEQFF
TRBV2,once,TRBJ2-7,.,TGTGCCAGCAGTGAAGCTGGGGCAGAGCAGTACTTC,CASSEAGAEQYF
TRBV20-1,.,TRBJ2-7,TRBD2,TGCAGTGCTAGAGCGACTAGCGGGCTACCCTACGAGCAGTACTTC,CSARATSGLPYEQYF
TRBV12-3/TRBV12-4,.,TRBJ2-4,TRBD2,TGTGCCAGCAGCTCGGGACTAGCGGGAACCGGGGGCTTC,CASSSGLAGTGGF
TRBV5-1,.,TRBJ1-3,.,TGCGCCAGCAGCTTCTCCCTACAGGGAGCGGCTGGAAACACCATATATTTT,CASSFSLQGAAGNTIYF
TRBV20-1,few,TRBJ2-5,.,TGCAGTGCTAGAGGTCGACAGGTTCCACGGGAGCAGTACTTC,CSARGRQVPREQYF
TRBV7-2,.,TRBJ1-5,.,TGTGCCAGCAGCTTAGAGGCGGGCGTTCGGCCCCAGCATTTT,CASSLEAGVRPQHF
TRBV20-1,many,TRBJ2-5,.,TGCAGTGCTAGTGAGTTCGGGCGGAAAGAGACCCAGTACTTC,CSASEFGRKETQYF
TRBV7-2,.,TRBJ2-3,.,TGTGCCAGCAGCTTTGGAACGGGGAAAGGCGCAGATACGCAGTATTTT,CASSFGTGKGADTQYF
TRBV6-2/TRBV6-3,.,TRBJ2-3,.,TGTGCCAGCAGACGCCTATACGACACAGATACGCAGTATTTT,CASRRLYDTDTQYF
TRBV28,.,TRBJ1-3,.,TGTGCCAGCAGTTCCTTGGGGTGGAACACCATATATTTT,CASSSLGWNTIYF
TRBV19,.,TRBJ2-1,.,TGTGCCAGTAGTCCGTCCTGGTCCAGCCCCTACAATGAGCAGTTCTTC,CASSPSWSSPYNEQFF
TRBV4-1,many,TRBJ2-1,.,TGTGCCAGCAGCCAGGACTACAATGAGCAGTTCTTC,CASSQDYNEQFF
TRBV7-2,few,TRBJ1-5,.,TGTGCCAGCAGCTTTACAGGGCTGAACAATCAGCCCCAGCATTTT,CASSFTGLNNQPQHF
TRBV3-1,.,TRBJ2-5,.,TGTGCCAGCAGCCAAGGGAGACTAGTACAAGAGACCCAGTACTTC,CASSQGRLVQETQYF
TRBV20-1,few,TRBJ1-2,TRBD1,TGCAGTGCTAGAGTTGGGGACAGGGGGCTTTTGCCCTATGGCTACACCTTC,CSARVGDRGLLPYGYTF
TRBV12-3/TRBV12-4,.,TRBJ1-1,.,TGTGCCAGCAGGCGACAGATCATGAACACTGAAGCTTTCTTT,CASRRQIMNTEAFF
TRBV2,.,TRBJ1-2,TRBD1,TGTGCCAGCGTAAAAGAGGCAGGGGGCAGCTATGGCTACACCTTC,CASVKEAGGSYGYTF
TRBV7-2,.,TRBJ2-4,.,TGTGCCAGCAGCTTAGAATTCGACAGGACCTCCAAAAACATTCAGTACTTC,CASSLEFDRTSKNIQYF
TRBV4-1,.,TRBJ2-1,.,TGCGCCAGCAGCCAAGAGGGGCGGGCCAACTCCTACAATGAGCAGTTCTTC,CASSQEGRANSYNEQFF
TRBV6-1,.,TRBJ1-3,.,TGTGCCAGCAGTGTTTCATACCTCTCTGGAAACACCATATATTTT,CASSVSYLSGNTIYF
TRBV2,.,TRBJ1-5,TRBD1,TGTGCCAGCACTGGGACAGAACTCGCGTGGGCCCAGCATTTT,CASTGTELAWAQHF
TRBV12-3/TRBV12-4,.,TRBJ2-7,TRBD2,TGTGCCAGCAGTTTGAAGCGGGAGGAGTGCGAGCAGTACTTC,CASSLKREECEQYF
TRBV10-2,few,TRBJ2-7,.,TGCGCCAGCAGTGAGTCGGGACGAGACTACGAGCAGTACTTC,CASSESGRDYEQYF